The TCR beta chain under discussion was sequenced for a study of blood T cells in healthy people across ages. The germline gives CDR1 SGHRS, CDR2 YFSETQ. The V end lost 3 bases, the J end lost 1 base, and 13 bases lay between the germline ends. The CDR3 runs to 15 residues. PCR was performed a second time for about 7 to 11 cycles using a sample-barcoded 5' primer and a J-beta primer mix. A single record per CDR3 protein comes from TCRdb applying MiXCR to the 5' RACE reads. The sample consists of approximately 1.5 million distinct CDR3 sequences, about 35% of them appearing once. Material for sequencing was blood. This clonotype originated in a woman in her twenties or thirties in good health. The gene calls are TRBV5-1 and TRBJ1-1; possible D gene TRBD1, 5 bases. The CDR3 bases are TGCGCCAGCAGCTCACTAGCTGACAGGAACACTGAAGCTTTCTTT. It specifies CASSSLADRNTEAFF.